This passage covers 20 T cell receptor beta chains from one sample sequenced in a study of blood T cells in healthy people across ages (dated by TCRdb to the mid-2010s). The library was prepared using 5' RACE. Sequencing used an Illumina HiSeq 2500. A second PCR of about 6 to 11 cycles was performed with a sample-barcoded 5' primer and a J-beta primer mix. TCRdb reanalyzed the raw reads on its own, using fastp at Q25 for trimming and MiXCR for clone calling, and kept in-frame beta chains. Each entry merges the rows of one CDR3 protein and shows their most common DNA and genes. This sample gives some 710,000 distinct CDR3 sequences in total; 22% of them show up just once. Around 21% of the sample is in the top ten clones. What was sequenced was blood. These receptors originate from a man between 65 and 85 years old in good health.

This clonotype was seen a handful of times. CDR3 in amino acids: CASSSPGQFLQETQYF. CDR3 coding DNA: TGTGCCAGCAGTTCCCCCGGACAGTTTCTCCAAGAGACCCAGTACTTC. This sequence joins TRBV28 and TRBJ2-5, with a tentative D call TRBD1 (6 bases). The CDR3 extends over 16 amino acids. The V gene's germline CDR1 is MDHEN and CDR2 SYDVKM. Trimming removed 4 bases from V and 1 base from J, with 16 bases in between.

In this sample, this clonotype turned up once. The chain combines TRBV29-1 with TRBJ1-1; no clear D. V lost 7 bases and J 2 bases, leaving 17 bases between the germline ends. CDR3 length equals 14 residues. CDR1 SQVTM and CDR2 ANQGSEA come from the germline V gene. The CDR3 DNA sequence: TGCAGCGCCCTACTCGGGGAGAGAAACACTGAAGCTTTCTTT. Translating gives CSALLGERNTEAFF.

The chain joins TRBV12-3 or TRBV12-4 to TRBJ2-4, with D maybe TRBD1 (5 bases). Trimming took off 2 bases at V and 0 bases at J, with 11 bases between the two ends. The CDR3 length is 16 residues. DNA of the CDR3: TGTGCCAGCAGTTTATGGCAGGGATCAGCCAAAAACATTCAGTACTTC. Translating it yields CASSLWQGSAKNIQYF.

The CDR3 nucleotides read TGCGCCAGCAGCTTGGAGCCGGACAGACCCTATGGCTACACCTTC. Protein product: CASSLEPDRPYGYTF. This chain uses TRBV5-1 with TRBJ1-2, with TRBD1 as a possible D gene (6 bases). CDR1 is SGHRS, CDR2 YFSETQ, per germline. This CDR3 comprises 15 residues. The V and J ends lost 0 bases and 4 bases respectively, with 13 bases between them. Together with reference TRBV5-1 and TRBJ1-2, the CDR3 gives the full variable domain: KAGVTQTPRYLIKTRGQQVTLSCSPISGHRSVSWYQQTPGQGLQFLFEYFSETQRNKGNFPGRFSGRQFSNSRSEMNVSTLELGDSALYLCASSLEPDRPYGYTFGSGTRLTVV.

The sample holds a few counts of this clonotype. The V call is TRBV3-1, the J call TRBJ1-2; 7 nucleotides agree with TRBD1. Germline CDR1 is LGHDT and CDR2 is YNNKEL (reference sequence). V lost 1 base and J lost 2; bases outside the gene matches: 4. The CDR3 length is 15 residues. DNA for the CDR3: TGTGCCAGCAGCCAAGGCGACAGGGTGAACTATGGCTACACCTTC. This translates into CASSQGDRVNYGYTF.

A few counts support this clonotype. V gene TRBV6-6 combines with J gene TRBJ1-1, with TRBD1 matching 7 bases. The CDR3 contains 14 residues. Germline trimming cut 6 bases from V and 5 bases from J; bases unmatched to any gene: 9. The V gene's germline CDR1 is MNHNY and CDR2 SVGAGI (reference sequence). The CDR3 DNA reads as TGTGCCAGCAGCCACAGGGGAGATGGGACTGAAGCTTTCTTT. It translates to CASSHRGDGTEAFF.

The chain uses TRBV12-3 or TRBV12-4 and TRBJ1-1, with a weak D call TRBD1 (6 bases). The ends were cut back, 4 bases at V and 3 bases at J, with 9 bases in the middle. The CDR3 length is 13 residues. CDR3 sequence reads: CASSSTGYTEAFF. CDR3 DNA sequence: TGTGCCAGCAGTTCTACAGGGTACACTGAAGCTTTCTTT.

This clonotype occurred once. The junction and the germline gene differ at one end; a read error may be behind it. The genes are TRBV5-1 and TRBJ2-5; 7 nucleotides align to TRBD1. The CDR3 contains 15 residues. Germline values: CDR1 SGHRS, CDR2 YFSETQ. CDR3 sequence reads: CASTYSLTGQDTQYF. DNA for the CDR3: TGCGCCAGCACCTACTCCCTGACAGGGCAAGACACCCAGTACTTC.

This clonotype was observed a few times. The chain joins TRBV12-3 or TRBV12-4 to TRBJ2-5; 9 nucleotides align to TRBD2. The assigned J gene may be wrong: the sequence end matches TRBJ2-1 better. This CDR3 comprises 15 residues. Here the CDR3 reads CASISWGSGRGEQFF. The DNA of the CDR3 is TGTGCCAGCATCTCTTGGGGTAGCGGGAGAGGAGAGCAGTTCTTC.

This clonotype was observed many times. The V gene is TRBV28, the J gene TRBJ2-3; D is possibly TRBD1 (5 bases). CDR1 and CDR2 from the germline V gene are MDHEN and SYDVKM. The CDR3 consists of 15 residues. Between the trimmed V and J ends, which lost 1 base and 2 bases, there was a span of 10 bases. CDR3 amino acids: CASSLSGRATDTQYF. The CDR3 nucleotides are TGTGCCAGCAGTTTATCGGGCAGGGCCACAGATACGCAGTATTTT.

The genes are TRBV6-2 or TRBV6-3 and TRBJ2-5; D is uncertain. V lost 1 base, J lost 2 bases, and 8 bases lay in between. Germline assignment: CDR1 MNHEY and CDR2 SVGEGT. This CDR3 region has 14 residues. CDR3 coding DNA: TGTGCCAGCAGTTACTTGGGGTTTCAAGAGACCCAGTACTTC. As protein: CASSYLGFQETQYF.

In DNA, the CDR3 is TGTGCCAGCAGTCCCGCCCTGCAGGGGACCTACGAGCAGTACTTC. This encodes CASSPALQGTYEQYF. This sequence joins TRBV11-1 and TRBJ2-7; a weak D match, TRBD1 (6 bases). The CDR3 length is 15 residues. The germline V gene encodes CDR1 SGHAT and CDR2 FQDESV (reference sequence). V shed 6 bases and J shed 2 bases, with 17 bases lying between them. The full variable domain, rest sourced from reference TRBV11-1 and TRBJ2-7, is EAEVAQSPRYKITEKSQAVAFWCDPISGHATLYWYRQILGQGPELLVQFQDESVVDDSQLPKDRFSAERLKGVDSTLKIQPAELGDSAMYLCASSPALQGTYEQYFGPGTRLTVT.

This clonotype was counted only a few times. This chain connects TRBV5-1 to TRBJ2-3; possibly TRBD2 for D (5 bases). There are 15 residues in the CDR3. Trimming left V 0 bases short and J 0 bases short, with 8 bases between. Germline V CDR1 and CDR2: SGHRS, YFSETQ. The CDR3 spells CASSLGLYSTDTQYF. The CDR3 DNA sequence: TGCGCCAGCAGCTTGGGACTATATAGCACAGATACGCAGTATTTT. Combining the CDR3 with reference TRBV5-1 and TRBJ2-3 gives the whole variable domain KAGVTQTPRYLIKTRGQQVTLSCSPISGHRSVSWYQQTPGQGLQFLFEYFSETQRNKGNFPGRFSGRQFSNSRSEMNVSTLELGDSALYLCASSLGLYSTDTQYFGPGTRLTVL.

Only a few counts were recorded for this clonotype. The chain links TRBV6-6 to TRBJ1-1; TRBD1 aligns across 9 bases. CDR1 and CDR2 (germline): MNHNY, SVGAGI (reference sequence). The V and J ends lost 5 bases and 4 bases, in that order; junction bases with no gene match: 11. The CDR3 totals 16 residues. The CDR3 sequence is CASSPWTGVLSTEAFF. The DNA of the CDR3 is TGTGCCAGCAGTCCTTGGACAGGGGTGTTGAGCACTGAAGCTTTCTTT.

The gene calls are TRBV4-2 and TRBJ2-1; 7 positions agree with TRBD2. The CDR3 is 15 amino acids. V dropped 5 bases and J dropped 0; count of bases not matched to a gene: 4. Germline values: CDR1 LGHNA, CDR2 YNFKEQ. Written as DNA, the CDR3 is TGTGCCAGCAGCACCAGCGGGGTCTCCTACAATGAGCAGTTCTTC. Residues: CASSTSGVSYNEQFF.

The sample holds a few counts of this clonotype. The CDR3 is CSAIERVPGELFF. DNA of the CDR3: TGCAGTGCGATAGAACGGGTTCCTGGGGAGCTGTTTTTT. The chain joins TRBV20-1 to TRBJ2-2; D gene ambiguous. Trimming cost V 6 bases and J 8 bases, with 16 bases left between them. CDR1 is DFQATT, CDR2 SNEGSKA, per germline (reference sequence). There are 13 residues in the CDR3.

The genes are TRBV5-1 and TRBJ2-1, with D uncertain. The ends were cut back, 2 bases at V and 5 bases at J, with 8 bases in the middle. This CDR3 contains 13 residues. Germline V lookup: CDR1 SGHRS, CDR2 YFSETQ. CDR3 bases: TGCGCCAGCAGCTTTAACAGAAACAATGAGCAGTTCTTC. Translation: CASSFNRNNEQFF. Full variable domain (remainder filled in from reference TRBV5-1 and TRBJ2-1): KAGVTQTPRYLIKTRGQQVTLSCSPISGHRSVSWYQQTPGQGLQFLFEYFSETQRNKGNFPGRFSGRQFSNSRSEMNVSTLELGDSALYLCASSFNRNNEQFFGPGTRLTVL.

The J gene is TRBJ2-1, the V gene TRBV20-1, with no clear D. Germline assignment: CDR1 DFQATT and CDR2 SNEGSKA (reference sequence). Trimming pared 7 bases from V and 5 bases from J, leaving 12 bases between. The CDR3 loop spans 12 amino acids. CDR3 bases: TGCAGTGGAACGACTGTTAACAATGAGCAGTTCTTC. It specifies CSGTTVNNEQFF.

The rearrangement links TRBV4-1 to TRBJ2-5, with D tentatively TRBD2 (6 bases). CDR3 length: 14 residues. The V gene lost 4 bases and the J gene lost 7 bases, with 16 bases spanning the gap. Per germline, CDR1 MGHRA and CDR2 YSYEKL. CDR3 in amino acids: CASSRDWRGGTQYF. CDR3 bases: TGCGCCAGCAGCCGAGATTGGCGGGGAGGGACCCAGTACTTC.

This clonotype appeared a few times. The J gene is TRBJ1-4, the V gene TRBV9; D perhaps matches TRBD1 (6 bases). The CDR3 runs 14 residues. Trimming took off 4 bases at V and 7 bases at J, with 14 bases between the two ends. The germline CDR1 and CDR2 sequences are SGDLS and YYNGEE. The CDR3 DNA sequence: TGTGCCAGCAGCAGACAGGCCCTCCCTGAAAAACTGTTTTTT. Residues: CASSRQALPEKLFF.